The T cell receptor (beta chain) described here comes from a study of shared clonotypes between healthy human individuals. Overall study context: Each donor had three CD4 naive, three CD4 memory, two CD8 naive and one CD8 memory plate.

At deep level, the assay was performed. Every subset had its genomic DNA shared out evenly among several immunoSEQ plates. TCRdb's table, derived via immunoSEQ multiplex PCR, lists solely in-frame clones and lacks some. The sample holds about 2 million clones, about 95% seen once. This clone was seen once. Distinct nucleotide sequences in the sample also encode this CDR3. The CDR3 sequence is 15 residues long. V was clipped by 0 bases and J by 3 bases, with 9 bases between them. Germline-derived CDR1 and CDR2 are MNHEY and SVGAGI. CD45RO-negative cells were positively selected for CCR7, leaving out terminally differentiated effector memory CD45RA+ cells.

This TCR derives from a man aged 18 to 29 in good health. The rearrangement uses TRBV6-5 and TRBJ2-1, with D tentatively TRBD1 (6 bases). Sequencing input: naive CD8+ T cells sorted from blood. The CDR3 reads CASSYSAGDYNEQFF. DNA of the CDR3: TGTGCCAGCAGTTACTCTGCAGGGGACTACAATGAGCAGTTCTTC.